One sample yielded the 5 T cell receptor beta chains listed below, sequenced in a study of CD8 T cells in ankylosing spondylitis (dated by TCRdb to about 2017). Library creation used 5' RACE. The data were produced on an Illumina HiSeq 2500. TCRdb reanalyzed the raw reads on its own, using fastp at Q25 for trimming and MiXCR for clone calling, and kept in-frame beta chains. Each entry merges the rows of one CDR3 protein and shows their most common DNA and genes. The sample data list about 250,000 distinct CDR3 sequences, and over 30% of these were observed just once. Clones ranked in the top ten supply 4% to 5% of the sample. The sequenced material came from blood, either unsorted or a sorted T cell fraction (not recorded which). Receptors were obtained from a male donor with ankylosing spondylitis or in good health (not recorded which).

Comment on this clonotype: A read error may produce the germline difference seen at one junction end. The CDR3 nucleotides read TGTGCCAGCAGCTTTGGAGTCTCCGGGGAGGTGTTTTTT. Residues: CASSFGVSGEVFF. This sequence joins TRBV7-8 and TRBJ2-2; a possible D gene is TRBD2 (6 bases). This CDR3 has 13 residues. Germline V gene sequence: CDR1 SGHVS, CDR2 FQNEAQ.

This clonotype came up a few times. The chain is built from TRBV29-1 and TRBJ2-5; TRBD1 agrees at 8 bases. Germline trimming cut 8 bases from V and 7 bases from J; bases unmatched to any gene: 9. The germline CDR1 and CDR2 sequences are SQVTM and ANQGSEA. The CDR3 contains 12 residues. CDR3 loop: CSLGQGGTTQYF. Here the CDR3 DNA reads TGCAGCCTCGGACAGGGTGGAACGACCCAGTACTTC.

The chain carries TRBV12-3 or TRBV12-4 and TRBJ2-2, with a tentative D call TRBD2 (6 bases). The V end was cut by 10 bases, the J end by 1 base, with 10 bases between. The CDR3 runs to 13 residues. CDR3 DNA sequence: TGTGCCACGGGGGATTGGAACACCGGGGAGCTGTTTTTT. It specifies CATGDWNTGELFF.

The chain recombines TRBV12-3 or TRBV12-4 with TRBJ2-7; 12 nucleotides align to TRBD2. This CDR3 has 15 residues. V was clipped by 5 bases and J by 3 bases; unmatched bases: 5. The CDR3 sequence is CASSLRTSGDYEQYF. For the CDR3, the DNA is TGTGCCAGCAGTCTCAGGACTAGCGGGGACTACGAGCAGTACTTC.

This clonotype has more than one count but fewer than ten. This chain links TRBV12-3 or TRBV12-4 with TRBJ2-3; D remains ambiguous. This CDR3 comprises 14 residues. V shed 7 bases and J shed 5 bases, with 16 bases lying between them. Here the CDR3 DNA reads TGTGCCAGCATGGGCCCTATTGGGATAGATACGCAGTATTTT. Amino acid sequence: CASMGPIGIDTQYF.